The present TCR beta chain was sequenced within a study of CD8+CD57+ T cells in acquired aplastic anemia. Study-wide context: The sorted CD4+ and CD8+ cells yielded an average around 3 ug of DNA.

TCR beta VDJ combinations and CDR3 sequences were profiled from genomic DNA. TCRdb processed the reads anew with MiXCR; each CDR3 protein has one entry. The data contain roughly 130,000 distinct CDR3 sequences, 48% of them singletons. This CDR3 comprises 13 residues. Trimming removed 2 bases from V and 8 bases from J, with 10 bases in between. The germline gives CDR1 MGHDK, CDR2 SYGVNS. This clonotype was counted once. The receptor comes from a human donor in good health, serving as a control. The chain carries TRBV25-1 and TRBJ1-3; D is uncertain. Sequenced input: sorted CD4+, CD8+, or CD8+CD57+ T cells (not recorded which) from PBMCs. This CDR3 is CASSEPPRDTIYF. CDR3 sequence (DNA): TGTGCCAGCAGTGAACCTCCTAGGGACACCATATATTTT.